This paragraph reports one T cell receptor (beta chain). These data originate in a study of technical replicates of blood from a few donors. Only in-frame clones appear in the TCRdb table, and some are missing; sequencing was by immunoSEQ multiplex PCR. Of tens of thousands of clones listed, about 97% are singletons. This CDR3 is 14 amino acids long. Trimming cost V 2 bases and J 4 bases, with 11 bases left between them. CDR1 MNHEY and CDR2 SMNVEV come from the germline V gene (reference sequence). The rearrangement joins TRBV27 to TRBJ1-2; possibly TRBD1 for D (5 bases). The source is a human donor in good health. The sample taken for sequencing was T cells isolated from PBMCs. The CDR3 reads CASSLGQAFYGYTF. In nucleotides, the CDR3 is TGTGCCAGCAGTTTAGGACAAGCTTTCTATGGCTACACCTTC.